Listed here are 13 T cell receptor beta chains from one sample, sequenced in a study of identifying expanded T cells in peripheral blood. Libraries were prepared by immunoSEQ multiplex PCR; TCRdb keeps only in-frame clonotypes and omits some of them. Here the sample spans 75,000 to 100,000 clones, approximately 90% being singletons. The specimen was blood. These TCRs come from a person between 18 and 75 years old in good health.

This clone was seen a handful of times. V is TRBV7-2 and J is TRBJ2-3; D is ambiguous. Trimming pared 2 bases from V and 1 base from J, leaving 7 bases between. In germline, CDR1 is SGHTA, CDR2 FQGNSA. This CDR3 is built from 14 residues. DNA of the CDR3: TGTGCCAGCAGCTTAAAGAGCGGCACAGATACGCAGTATTTT. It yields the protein CASSLKSGTDTQYF.

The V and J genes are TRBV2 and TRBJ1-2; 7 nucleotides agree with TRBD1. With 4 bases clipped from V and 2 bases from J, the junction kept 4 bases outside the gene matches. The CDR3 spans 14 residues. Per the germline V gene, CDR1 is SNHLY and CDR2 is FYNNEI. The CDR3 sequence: CASSASGGNYGYTF. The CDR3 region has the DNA TGTGCCAGCAGTGCTTCAGGGGGAAACTATGGCTACACCTTC.

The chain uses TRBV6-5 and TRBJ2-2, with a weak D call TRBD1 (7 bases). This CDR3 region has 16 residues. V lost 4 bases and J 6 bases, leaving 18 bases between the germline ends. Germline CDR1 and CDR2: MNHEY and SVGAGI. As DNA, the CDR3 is TGTGCCAGCAGTTCTAACCCAACAGGGGAGGCCGGGGAGCTGTTTTTT. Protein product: CASSSNPTGEAGELFF.

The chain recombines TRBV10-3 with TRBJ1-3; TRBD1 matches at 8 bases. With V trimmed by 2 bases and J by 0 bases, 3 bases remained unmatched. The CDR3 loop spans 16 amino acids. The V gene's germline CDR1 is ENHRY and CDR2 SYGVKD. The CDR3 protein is CAISERTGTSGNTIYF. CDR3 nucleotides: TGTGCCATCAGTGAGAGGACAGGGACCTCTGGAAACACCATATATTTT.

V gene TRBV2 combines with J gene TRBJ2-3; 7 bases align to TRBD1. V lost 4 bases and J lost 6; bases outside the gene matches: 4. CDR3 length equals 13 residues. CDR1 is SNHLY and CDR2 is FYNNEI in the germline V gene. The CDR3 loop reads CASSVGGEDTQYF. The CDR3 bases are TGTGCCAGCAGTGTAGGGGGCGAGGATACGCAGTATTTT.

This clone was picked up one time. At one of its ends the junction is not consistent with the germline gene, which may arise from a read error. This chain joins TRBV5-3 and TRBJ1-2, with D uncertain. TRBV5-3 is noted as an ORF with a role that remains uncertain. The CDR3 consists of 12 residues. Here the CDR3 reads CASSSDYYGYTF. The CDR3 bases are TGTGCCAGCAGCTCGGACTACTATGGCTACACCTTC.

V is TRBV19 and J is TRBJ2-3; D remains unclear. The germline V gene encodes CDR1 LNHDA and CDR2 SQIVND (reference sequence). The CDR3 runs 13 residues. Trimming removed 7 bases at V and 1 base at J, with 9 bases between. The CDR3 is CASKGDGTDTQYF. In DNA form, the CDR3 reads TGTGCCAGTAAAGGCGATGGCACAGATACGCAGTATTTT.

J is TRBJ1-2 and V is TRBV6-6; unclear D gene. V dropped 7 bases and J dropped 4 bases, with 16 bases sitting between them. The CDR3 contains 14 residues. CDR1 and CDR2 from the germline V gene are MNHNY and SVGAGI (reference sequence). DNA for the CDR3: TGTGCCAGCAAGGGCACGGCGAGTTCCTATGGCTACACCTTC. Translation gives CASKGTASSYGYTF.

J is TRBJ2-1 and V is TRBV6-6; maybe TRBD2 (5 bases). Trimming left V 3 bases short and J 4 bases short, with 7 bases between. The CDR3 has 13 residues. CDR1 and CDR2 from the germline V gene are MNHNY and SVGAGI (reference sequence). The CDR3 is CASSYRGYNEQFF. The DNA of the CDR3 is TGTGCCAGCAGTTATAGAGGGTACAATGAGCAGTTCTTC.

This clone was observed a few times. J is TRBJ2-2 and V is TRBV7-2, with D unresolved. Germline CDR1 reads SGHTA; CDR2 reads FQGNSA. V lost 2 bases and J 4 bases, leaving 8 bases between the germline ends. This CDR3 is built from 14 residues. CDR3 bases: TGTGCCAGCAGCTTACAGACTGGCACCGGGGAGCTGTTTTTT. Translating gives CASSLQTGTGELFF. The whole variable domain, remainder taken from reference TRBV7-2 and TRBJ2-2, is GAGVSQSPSNKVTEKGKDVELRCDPISGHTALYWYRQSLGQGLEFLIYFQGNSAPDKSGLPSDRFSAERTGGSVSTLTIQRTQQEDSAVYLCASSLQTGTGELFFGEGSRLTVL.

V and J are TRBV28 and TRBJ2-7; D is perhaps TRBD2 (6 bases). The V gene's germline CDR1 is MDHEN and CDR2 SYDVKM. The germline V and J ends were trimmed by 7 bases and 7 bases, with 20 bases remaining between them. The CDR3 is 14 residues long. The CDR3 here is CASTPEGGSREQYF. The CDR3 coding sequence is TGTGCCAGCACTCCCGAGGGAGGATCGAGAGAGCAGTACTTC.

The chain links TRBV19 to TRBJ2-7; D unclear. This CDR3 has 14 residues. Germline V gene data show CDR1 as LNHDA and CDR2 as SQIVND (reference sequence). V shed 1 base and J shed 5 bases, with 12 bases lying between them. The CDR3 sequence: CASSIVLGLDEQYF. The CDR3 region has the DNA TGTGCCAGTAGTATAGTGCTGGGCTTGGACGAGCAGTACTTC.

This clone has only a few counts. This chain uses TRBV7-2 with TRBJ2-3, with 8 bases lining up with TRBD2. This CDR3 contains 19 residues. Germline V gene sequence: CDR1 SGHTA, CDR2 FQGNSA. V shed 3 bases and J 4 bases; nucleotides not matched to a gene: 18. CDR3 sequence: CASSFLGFIGGRSADTQYF. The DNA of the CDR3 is TGTGCCAGCAGCTTCCTCGGGTTTATTGGCGGGAGGAGCGCAGATACGCAGTATTTT.